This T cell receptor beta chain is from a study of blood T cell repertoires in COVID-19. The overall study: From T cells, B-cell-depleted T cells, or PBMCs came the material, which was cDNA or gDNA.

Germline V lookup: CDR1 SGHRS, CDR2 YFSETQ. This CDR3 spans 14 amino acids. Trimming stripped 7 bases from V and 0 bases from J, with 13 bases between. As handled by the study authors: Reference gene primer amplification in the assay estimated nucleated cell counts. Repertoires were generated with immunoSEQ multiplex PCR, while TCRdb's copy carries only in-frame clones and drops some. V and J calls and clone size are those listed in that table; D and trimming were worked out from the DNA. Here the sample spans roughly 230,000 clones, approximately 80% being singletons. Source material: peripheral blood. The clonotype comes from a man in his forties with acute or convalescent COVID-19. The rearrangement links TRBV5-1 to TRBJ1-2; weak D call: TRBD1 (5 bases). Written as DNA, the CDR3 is TGCGCCAGCTCGCCGGCGGACACTAACTATGGCTACACCTTC. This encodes CASSPADTNYGYTF.